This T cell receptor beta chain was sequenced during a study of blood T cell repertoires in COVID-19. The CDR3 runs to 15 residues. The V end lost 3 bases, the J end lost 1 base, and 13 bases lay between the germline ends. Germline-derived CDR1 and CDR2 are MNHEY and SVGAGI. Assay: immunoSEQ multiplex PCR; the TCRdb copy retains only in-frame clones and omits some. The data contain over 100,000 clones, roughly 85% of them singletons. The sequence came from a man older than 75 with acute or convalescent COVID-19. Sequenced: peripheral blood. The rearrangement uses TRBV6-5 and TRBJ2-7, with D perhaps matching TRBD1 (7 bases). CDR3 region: CASSYQAGGSYEQYF. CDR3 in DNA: TGTGCCAGCAGTTATCAGGCAGGGGGGTCCTACGAGCAGTACTTC.